Following are 14 T cell receptor beta chains from one sample sequenced in a study of T cells in Graves' hyperthyroidism and ophthalmopathy. Amplification of TCR beta CDR3 regions used RNA as the template. The study used the HTBI primer set for a first-round RT-PCR of the TCR CDR3. In TCRdb, the multiplex PCR reads were re-called with MiXCR into one record per CDR3 protein. Altogether hundreds of thousands of distinct CDR3 sequences are present, 38% being singletons, with the ten largest covering around 9.3%. Sequencing used blood. Every receptor here comes from a man between 18 and 35 years old with Graves' hyperthyroidism.

The genes are TRBV20-1 and TRBJ2-7; tentative D call: TRBD2 (6 bases). The CDR3 covers 15 residues. The germline V gene encodes CDR1 DFQATT and CDR2 SNEGSKA (reference sequence). The ends were cut back, 0 bases at V and 2 bases at J, with 14 bases in the middle. The CDR3 coding sequence is TGCAGTGCTAGAGATCCCAGCGGGCTCACCTACGAGCAGTACTTC. Residues: CSARDPSGLTYEQYF.

This clonotype occurred many times. This sequence joins TRBV7-9 and TRBJ2-7; no clear D gene. V lost 3 bases, J lost 2 bases, and 8 bases lay in between. Per the germline V gene, CDR1 is SEHNR and CDR2 is FQNEAQ (reference sequence). CDR3 length: 13 amino acids. The CDR3 DNA reads as TGTGCCAGCAGCTTGGGCGAAACCTACGAGCAGTACTTC. Protein sequence: CASSLGETYEQYF.

This clonotype came up many times. This rearrangement joins TRBV20-1 to TRBJ1-2, with 7 nucleotides matching TRBD1. The J segment lost 8 bases and the V segment lost 7 bases, leaving 7 bases of the junction unmatched. The CDR3 covers 11 residues. Germline-derived CDR1 and CDR2 are DFQATT and SNEGSKA (reference sequence). The chain's CDR3 is CSGTGEYGYTF. The CDR3 region has the DNA TGCAGTGGAACAGGGGAGTACGGCTACACCTTC.

This rearrangement joins TRBV10-3 to TRBJ1-4; D unresolved. CDR3 size: 12 residues. Germline assignment: CDR1 ENHRY and CDR2 SYGVKD. V was cut by 5 bases and J by 8 bases, with 9 bases left in between. CDR3 sequence: CAISWGVEKLFF. As DNA, the CDR3 is TGTGCCATCAGTTGGGGTGTGGAAAAACTGTTTTTT.

This clonotype was seen a few times. The chain carries TRBV13 and TRBJ1-4; D is uncertain. Germline CDR1 and CDR2: PRHDT and FYEKMQ (reference sequence). V was clipped by 0 bases and J by 5 bases, with 7 bases between them. The CDR3 covers 14 residues. CDR3 in amino acids: CASSLGRPNEKLFF. CDR3 DNA: TGTGCCAGCAGCTTAGGGCGCCCGAATGAAAAACTGTTTTTT.

Many counts were recorded for this clonotype. The rearrangement joins TRBV4-2 to TRBJ1-2; a possible D gene is TRBD1 (6 bases). There are 13 residues in the CDR3. V shed 3 bases and J shed 7 bases, with 12 bases lying between them. CDR1 LGHNA and CDR2 YNFKEQ come from the germline V gene. CDR3 sequence reads: CASSQFRGGGYTF. Written as DNA, the CDR3 is TGTGCCAGCAGCCAGTTCAGGGGCGGTGGCTACACCTTC.

The chain employs TRBV10-1 and TRBJ2-7, with 10 positions matching TRBD1. Germline CDR1 WNHNN, CDR2 SYGVQD (reference sequence). J lost 2 bases, V lost 8 bases, and 6 bases had no gene match. CDR3 length: 14 amino acids. The chain's CDR3 is CASFGQGVTYEQYF. The CDR3 bases are TGCGCCAGCTTTGGACAGGGGGTTACCTACGAGCAGTACTTC.

The sample holds many counts of this clonotype. J is TRBJ2-7 and V is TRBV5-1; D may be TRBD2 (5 bases). Deletions cut 2 bases from V and 7 bases from J, with 13 bases between. The CDR3 extends over 13 amino acids. Looked up from germline, CDR1 is SGHRS and CDR2 is YFSETQ. The CDR3 sequence is CASSFARGQEQYF. CDR3 DNA sequence: TGCGCCAGCAGCTTCGCCCGGGGTCAGGAGCAGTACTTC. Combining the CDR3 with reference TRBV5-1 and TRBJ2-7 gives the whole variable domain KAGVTQTPRYLIKTRGQQVTLSCSPISGHRSVSWYQQTPGQGLQFLFEYFSETQRNKGNFPGRFSGRQFSNSRSEMNVSTLELGDSALYLCASSFARGQEQYFGPGTRLTVT.

On this clonotype itself: A junction end diverges from the germline sequence, so it may reflect a read error. The chain uses TRBV19 and TRBJ2-7; perhaps D is TRBD1 or TRBD2 (5 bases each). This CDR3 is built from 13 residues. Germline CDR1 and CDR2: LNHDA and SQIVND (reference sequence). The DNA of the CDR3 is TGTGCCAGTAGTATAGAACGGGACGGCTCACAGCACTTC. Translated, it gives CASSIERDGSQHF.

Of note for this clonotype: A much more abundant neighbour one base away suggests this may be a read error. CDR3 amino acids: CVSSLRLGEAFF. For the CDR3, the DNA is TGTGTCAGCAGCTTAAGGCTGGGTGAAGCTTTCTTT. The chain joins TRBV7-9 to TRBJ1-1; no reliable D call. CDR1 and CDR2 from the germline V gene are SEHNR and FQNEAQ (reference sequence). The CDR3 loop spans 12 amino acids.

CDR3 coding DNA: TGTGCCATCAGTGATCCCCTCCACTTT. This gives the protein CAISDPLHF. The chain carries TRBV10-3 and TRBJ1-6; no reliable D call. The germline V gene has CDR1 ENHRY and CDR2 SYGVKD. The V end was cut by 3 bases, the J end by 13 bases, with 1 base between. The CDR3 is made up of 9 amino acids.

The J gene is TRBJ1-3, the V gene TRBV7-2; TRBD1 is a possible D gene (5 bases). The CDR3 loop spans 16 amino acids. The V end was cut by 6 bases, the J end by 0 bases, with 15 bases between. Germline CDR1 and CDR2: SGHTA and FQGNSA. Here the CDR3 reads CASSEVQDLSGNTIYF. CDR3 nucleotide sequence: TGTGCCAGCAGTGAAGTACAGGACCTCTCTGGAAACACCATATATTTT.

This clonotype was detected many times. This rearrangement joins TRBV9 to TRBJ1-1; a possible D gene is TRBD1 (5 bases). The CDR3 loop spans 14 amino acids. CDR1 is SGDLS and CDR2 is YYNGEE in the germline V gene. Trimming left V 3 bases short and J 3 bases short, with 12 bases between. The CDR3 DNA reads as TGTGCCAGCAGCGCAGGGTTCGAGGACACTGAAGCTTTCTTT. Protein: CASSAGFEDTEAFF.

This clonotype was seen a handful of times. The chain is built from TRBV29-1 and TRBJ1-1; 7 positions match TRBD1. Germline CDR1 is SQVTM and CDR2 is ANQGSEA. V dropped 0 bases and J dropped 0; count of bases not matched to a gene: 1. This CDR3 is 14 amino acids long. CDR3: CSVEERGLNTEAFF. The CDR3 DNA follows: TGCAGCGTTGAAGAAAGGGGGCTGAACACTGAAGCTTTCTTT.